The TCR beta chain under discussion was sequenced for a study of blood T cell repertoires in COVID-19. Study summary: Sites across the United States, Italy and Spain contributed samples from acute and convalescent COVID-19. PBMCs, B-cell-depleted T cells, or T cells were the source of the cDNA or gDNA that made up the material.

This clone has only a few counts. As handled by the study authors: Amplification from reference gene primers served as the basis for estimated nucleated cell counts. Generated by immunoSEQ multiplex PCR, the TCRdb table keeps only in-frame clones and is missing some. That table furnishes V, J and clone size, whereas the DNA furnished D and trimming. Of 90,000 to 110,000 clones detected, approximately 80% appear once; the ten largest clones hold approximately 15%. The clonotype comes from a woman older than 75 with acute or convalescent COVID-19. Sequenced: peripheral blood.

For the CDR3, the DNA is TGTGCCACCAGTGGGTTGACAGACTACGAGCAGTACTTC. Translation gives CATSGLTDYEQYF. The chain links TRBV24-1 to TRBJ2-7; possibly TRBD1 for D (5 bases). CDR1 and CDR2 (germline): KGHDR, SFDVKD. This CDR3 has 13 amino acids. V lost 5 bases, J lost 3 bases, and 10 bases lay in between.